This TCR beta chain came from a study of Graves' ophthalmopathy and Graves' hyperthyroidism. Study results and limitations: Ophthalmopathy progression was predicted by the model at approximately 71% sensitivity and approximately 72% specificity. The authors also found most expanded thyroid clonotypes above 0.001 frequency in blood.

Patients were left out if they had other autoimmune diseases, uncontrolled infections, pregnancy or lactation. Establishment of the diagnosis relied upon clinical symptoms, serum thyroxine, TRAb, thyroid ultrasound and orbital computed tomography. The V segment lost 2 bases and the J segment 4 bases; nucleotides outside the gene matches: 7. Germline-derived CDR1 and CDR2 are DFQATT and SNEGSKA (reference sequence). The length of the CDR3 is 15 residues. Amplification targeted the TCR beta CDR3 regions, with RNA transcripts as the source material. A first-round RT-PCR used HTBI primers, followed by a second-round multiplex PCR. TCRdb fed the multiplex PCR reads into MiXCR, producing one record per CDR3 protein. The sample has about 220,000 distinct CDR3 sequences, about a fifth seen once. In this sample, this clonotype turned up many times. Its antigen remains unknown.

Sequencing was done on a sample of peripheral blood. The chain combines TRBV20-1 with TRBJ1-5; 8 bases match TRBD1. The source of this sequence is a woman aged 45-65 years with Graves' ophthalmopathy. This chain's CDR3 is CSARPPNRGNQPQHF. The CDR3 DNA is TGCAGTGCTAGACCCCCCAACAGGGGGAATCAGCCCCAGCATTTT.